This entry is about one T cell receptor (beta chain). This entry belongs to a study of blood T cells in healthy people across ages. Alongside a J-beta primer mix, a sample-barcoded 5' primer served in a second PCR lasting roughly 7 to 12 cycles. TCRdb ran MiXCR on the 5' RACE reads and lists one entry per CDR3 protein. The profile shows hundreds of thousands of distinct CDR3 sequences, 25% to 30% of them singletons. Sequencing used blood. The TCR comes from a woman older than 75 in good health.

CDR3 DNA: TGTGCCAGCAGCCCGACAGGGGCGAACACCGGGGAGCTGTTTTTT. It encodes CASSPTGANTGELFF. This chain uses TRBV27 with TRBJ2-2; 8 bases agree with TRBD1. The V segment lost 6 bases and the J segment 0 bases; nucleotides outside the gene matches: 3. Germline V CDR1 and CDR2: MNHEY, SMNVEV (reference sequence). The CDR3 length is 15 residues.